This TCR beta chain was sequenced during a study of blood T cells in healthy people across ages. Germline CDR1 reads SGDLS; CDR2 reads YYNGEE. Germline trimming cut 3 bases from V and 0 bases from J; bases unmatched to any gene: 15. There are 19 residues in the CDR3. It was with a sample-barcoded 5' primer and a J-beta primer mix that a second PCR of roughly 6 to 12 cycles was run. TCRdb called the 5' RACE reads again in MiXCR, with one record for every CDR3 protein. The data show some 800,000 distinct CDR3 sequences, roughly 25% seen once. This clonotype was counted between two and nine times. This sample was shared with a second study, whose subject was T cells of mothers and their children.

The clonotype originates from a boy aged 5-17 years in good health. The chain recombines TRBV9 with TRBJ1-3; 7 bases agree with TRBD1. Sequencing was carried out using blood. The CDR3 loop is CASSAGQAERILSGNTIYF. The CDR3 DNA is TGTGCCAGCAGCGCTGGACAGGCCGAACGGATTCTCTCTGGAAACACCATATATTTT.